These T cell receptor beta chains were read from a single sample in a study of cytomegalovirus exposure and HLA in healthy donors. The repertoire was sequenced with immunoSEQ multiplex PCR; TCRdb's copy has only in-frame clones and lacks some. Among about 130,000 clones, around nine tenths were seen once, and the ten largest hold 1.4% to 1.5%. The sequenced material came from PBMCs. The receptors come from a man aged 30 to 45 in good health and CMV-seronegative. Each CDR3 is given with its conserved first and last residue. A D gene is named only where the DNA matches it firmly. Where a row states a size, it is once, few, many or the class of an expanded clone; other rows omit it.

abundance	d_gene	v_gene	j_gene	CDR3nt	CDR3aa
once	NA	TRBV7-9	TRBJ2-7	TGTGCCAGCAGCTTAGCCCCAGGGGTCACCCTAAGGCAGTACTTC	CASSLAPGVTLRQYF
NA	TRBD1	TRBV5-4	TRBJ1-2	TGTGCCAGCAGCCGGGGACAGGATAACTATGGCTACACCTTC	CASSRGQDNYGYTF
NA	TRBD2	TRBV14	TRBJ2-1	TGTGCCAGCAGCCAAGAGGGACTAGCGGGATACTATGAGCAGTTCTTC	CASSQEGLAGYYEQFF
few	NA	TRBV2	TRBJ1-2	TGTGCCAGCAGGGACAGAAACGATGGCTACACCTTC	CASRDRNDGYTF
NA	TRBD1	TRBV10-3	TRBJ1-2	TGTGCCATCACCCCCGACAGGGAGGTTGGTGGCTACACCTTC	CAITPDREVGGYTF
NA	NA	TRBV5-4	TRBJ2-7	TGTGCCAGCAGCCTAGGACAGAACTACGAGCAGTACTTC	CASSLGQNYEQYF
NA	NA	TRBV18	TRBJ2-4	TGTGCCAGCTCACCCCCCGGGACTGGCATTCAGTACTTC	CASSPPGTGIQYF
NA	TRBD1	TRBV25-1	TRBJ1-1	TGTGCCAGCAGTGAAATAGGACAGGCCAACACTGAAGCTTTCTTT	CASSEIGQANTEAFF
once	TRBD2	TRBV27	TRBJ2-7	TGTGCGGGGGGGGGACCTTGGGGCGAGCAGTACTTC	CAGGGPWGEQYF
NA	TRBD2	TRBV9	TRBJ2-1	TGTGCCAGCACCGATGGACTAGCGGAATACAATGAGCAGTTCTTC	CASTDGLAEYNEQFF
NA	TRBD2	TRBV5-4	TRBJ2-7	TGTGCCAGCAGCTTGAGACTAGCGGGAGTGAAGGAGCAGTACTTC	CASSLRLAGVKEQYF
NA	NA	TRBV7-3	TRBJ1-2	TGTGCCAGCAGCTTCGACGGGAACCTTAACTATGGCTACACCTTC	CASSFDGNLNYGYTF
once	TRBD1	TRBV7-2	TRBJ1-4	TGTGCCAGTTCGCGGGACAGGGCTGAAAAACTGTTTTTT	CASSRDRAEKLFF
NA	TRBD1	TRBV2	TRBJ2-2	TGTGCCAGCAGCCCAATCACAGGGGGCTCCGGGGAGCTGTTTTTT	CASSPITGGSGELFF
once	TRBD2	TRBV9	TRBJ2-1	TGTGCCAGCAGCCTCCAGCGGGGGACTAGCGGGATTAATGAGCAGTTCTTC	CASSLQRGTSGINEQFF
few	NA	TRBV27	TRBJ1-1	TGTGCCAGCAGTGTAGAGGTGAACACTGAAGCTTTCTTT	CASSVEVNTEAFF
NA	TRBD1	TRBV15	TRBJ2-1	TGTGCCACCAGCAGAGATAGGCAGGGGGCGCATGAGCAGTTCTTC	CATSRDRQGAHEQFF
NA	NA	TRBV11-2	TRBJ2-1	TGTGCCAGCAGCAGCGGTTACAATGAGCAGTTCTTC	CASSSGYNEQFF
NA	NA	TRBV6-1	TRBJ2-4	TGTGCCAGCAGTGATCCGGCGGAGTGGATCCTAGCCAAAAACATTCAGTACTTC	CASSDPAEWILAKNIQYF
NA	TRBD1	TRBV18	TRBJ1-5	TGTGCCAGCTCACGACAGGGCGGTCAGCCCCAGCATTTT	CASSRQGGQPQHF
NA	TRBD1	TRBV6-6	TRBJ1-2	TGTGCCATACAGGGGGTGTATGGCTACACCTTC	CAIQGVYGYTF
NA	NA	TRBV7-6	TRBJ1-2	TGTGCCAGCAGCTTCCCTTTGGGGCAAGCTAACTATGGCTACACCTTC	CASSFPLGQANYGYTF
NA	NA	TRBV9	TRBJ2-3	TGTGCCAGCAGCGCCCAGGTCCCCACAGATACGCAGTATTTT	CASSAQVPTDTQYF
NA	NA	TRBV9	TRBJ1-4	TGTGCCAGCAGCGTAGAGGGGGAGGGGAAACTGTTTTTT	CASSVEGEGKLFF
NA	TRBD2	TRBV27	TRBJ2-3	TGTGCCAGCAGTTTCCTAGCGGGACTAGGAGATACGCAGTATTTT	CASSFLAGLGDTQYF
NA	TRBD1	TRBV4-3	TRBJ1-1	TGCGCCAGCAGCCAAGTCTTTTTCACCCCCGGGACAGGGAGGGGAACGAACACTGAAGCTTTCTTT	CASSQVFFTPGTGRGTNTEAFF
NA	TRBD2	TRBV27	TRBJ2-1	TGTGCCAGCACCCTCATGACGGGGGGTGAGCAGTTCTTC	CASTLMTGGEQFF
NA	TRBD2	TRBV7-2	TRBJ2-7	TGTGCCAGCACCAACACCGCCAGGGGCGGGAGGGCGTACGAGCAGTACTTC	CASTNTARGGRAYEQYF
NA	NA	TRBV9	TRBJ2-7	TGTGCCAGCAGCGTTTTCGGGAGTGGGTACGAGCAGTACTTC	CASSVFGSGYEQYF
NA	NA	TRBV6-4	TRBJ2-7	TGTGCCAGCAGTGACGAGTCCTACGAGCAGTACTTC	CASSDESYEQYF
NA	NA	TRBV30	TRBJ2-6	TGTGCCTGGAACTATGGTACTGGGGCCAACGTCCTGACTTTC	CAWNYGTGANVLTF
NA	NA	TRBV5-1	TRBJ2-1	TGCGCCAGCAGCTTGGGACTAGGCAATGAGCAGTTCTTC	CASSLGLGNEQFF
NA	NA	TRBV6-5	TRBJ2-2	TGTGCCAGCTCTAGGGGGGGACCGAACACCGGGGAGCTGTTTTTT	CASSRGGPNTGELFF
NA	NA	TRBV4-3	TRBJ1-2	TGCGCCAGCAGCCAAGACCCTGTATCCAACTATGGCTACACCTTC	CASSQDPVSNYGYTF
NA	NA	TRBV27	TRBJ2-4	TGTGCCAGCAGTTTATCGAGGGCAGCCAAAAACATTCAGTACTTC	CASSLSRAAKNIQYF
NA	TRBD1	TRBV11-2	TRBJ2-3	TGTGCCAGCAGCCCAGGGGGTACGCAAGGGTCAGATACGCAGTATTTT	CASSPGGTQGSDTQYF
NA	NA	TRBV7-3	TRBJ2-1	TGTGCCAGCAGCTTTACTAGTCTCGGTGAGCAGTTCTTC	CASSFTSLGEQFF
NA	NA	TRBV19	TRBJ1-1	TGTGCCAGTAGTATAGCCCGTACGGGGGAAGCTTTCTTT	CASSIARTGEAFF
NA	TRBD1	TRBV4-1	TRBJ1-2	TGCGCCAGCAGCCCATATCCGCAGGGGGGAGGCTACACCTTC	CASSPYPQGGGYTF
NA	NA	TRBV30	TRBJ2-5	TGTGCCTGGAGTGGAGAGAAGTCCCAGTACTTC	CAWSGEKSQYF
few	TRBD1	TRBV7-2	TRBJ2-5	TGTGCCAGCAGCTTTGGGGACAGGGCGTCGGAGACCCAGTACTTC	CASSFGDRASETQYF
NA	NA	TRBV5-1	TRBJ2-7	TGCGCCAGCAGCTTGGTGGACACATACGAGCAGTACTTC	CASSLVDTYEQYF
NA	NA	TRBV7-9	TRBJ1-5	TGTGCCAGCAGCTTAGGAGCAAATCAGCCCCAGCATTTT	CASSLGANQPQHF
NA	NA	TRBV29-1	TRBJ1-2	TGCAGCGTTGGCGGCAGTAACTATGGCTACACCTTC	CSVGGSNYGYTF
NA	NA	TRBV9	TRBJ2-3	TGTGCCAGCAGCGCCACAGGGACAGATACGCAGTATTTT	CASSATGTDTQYF
NA	TRBD2	TRBV11-2	TRBJ2-3	TGTGCCAGCAGCCTACTAGCGGGAGCGGTAGCAGATACGCAGTATTTT	CASSLLAGAVADTQYF
NA	NA	TRBV5-6	TRBJ2-6	TGTGCCAGCAGCTTGGCGGCACGGGCTGGGGCCAACGTCCTGACTTTC	CASSLAARAGANVLTF
NA	NA	TRBV6-1	TRBJ2-7	TGTGCCAGCAGGGAGATACTTGTCCACGAGCAGTACTTC	CASREILVHEQYF
NA	NA	TRBV30	TRBJ1-5	TGTGCCTGGAGTGGAGGATTTAGCAATCAGCCCCAGCATTTT	CAWSGGFSNQPQHF
NA	TRBD2	TRBV10-2	TRBJ2-3	TGCGCCAGCAGTGAGTTGATTCGGACTAGCGGGATGTCTAGCACAGATACGCAGTATTTT	CASSELIRTSGMSSTDTQYF
NA	TRBD2	TRBV11-2	TRBJ2-2	TGTGCCAGCAGTCGACTAGCGGGAGGGAACACCGGGGAGCTGTTTTTT	CASSRLAGGNTGELFF
NA	NA	TRBV5-4	TRBJ2-7	TGTGCCAGCAGCCAGTTACCGGGCGAGCAGTACTTC	CASSQLPGEQYF
NA	TRBD1	TRBV6-6	TRBJ2-3	TGTGCCAGCAGTGAGGGCCAGGGGGTAGATACGCAGTATTTT	CASSEGQGVDTQYF
NA	TRBD2	TRBV5-4	TRBJ2-3	TGTGCCAGCAGCTTGCTGCGGGAGAGTACAGATACGCAGTATTTT	CASSLLRESTDTQYF
NA	TRBD1	TRBV19	TRBJ1-1	TGTGCCAGTAGTGAGACTGACAGGGCCTCGAACACTGAAGCTTTCTTT	CASSETDRASNTEAFF
NA	TRBD2	TRBV29-1	TRBJ2-3	TGCAGCGCCCGGGCTAGCGGTGGCACAGATACGCAGTATTTT	CSARASGGTDTQYF
NA	NA	TRBV2	TRBJ2-5	TGTGCCAGCAGTGAAATGTACAGTAAAGGAGAGACCCAGTACTTC	CASSEMYSKGETQYF